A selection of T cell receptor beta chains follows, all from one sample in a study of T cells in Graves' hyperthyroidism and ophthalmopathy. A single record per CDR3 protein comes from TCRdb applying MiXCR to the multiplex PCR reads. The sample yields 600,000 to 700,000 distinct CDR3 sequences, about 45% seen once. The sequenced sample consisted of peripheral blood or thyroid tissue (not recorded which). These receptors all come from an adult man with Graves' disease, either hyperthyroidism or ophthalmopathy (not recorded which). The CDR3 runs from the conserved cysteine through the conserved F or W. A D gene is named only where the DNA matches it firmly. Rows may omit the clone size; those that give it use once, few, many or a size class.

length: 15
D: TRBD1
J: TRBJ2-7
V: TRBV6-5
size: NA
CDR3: CASSTTDRSSYEQYF
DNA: TGTGCCAGCAGTACAACGGACAGGAGCTCCTACGAGCAGTACTTC

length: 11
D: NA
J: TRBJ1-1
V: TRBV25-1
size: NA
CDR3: CARGPNTEAFF
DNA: TGTGCCAGGGGACCGAACACTGAAGCTTTCTTT

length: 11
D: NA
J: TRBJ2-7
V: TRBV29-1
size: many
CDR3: CSANRAGEQYF
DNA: TGCAGCGCTAACAGGGCTGGCGAGCAGTACTTC

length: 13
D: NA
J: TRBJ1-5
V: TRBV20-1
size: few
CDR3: CSASGSRNQPQHF
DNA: TGCAGTGCTAGCGGGTCGAGAAATCAGCCCCAGCATTTT

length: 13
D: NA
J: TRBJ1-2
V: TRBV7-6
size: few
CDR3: CASSLGPLYGYTF
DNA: TGTGCCAGCAGCTTGGGCCCCCTCTATGGCTACACCTTC

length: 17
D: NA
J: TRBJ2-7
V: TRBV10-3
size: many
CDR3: CAISDSPGTGSSYEQYF
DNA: TGTGCCATCAGTGACTCCCCCGGGACTGGGTCATCCTACGAGCAGTACTTC

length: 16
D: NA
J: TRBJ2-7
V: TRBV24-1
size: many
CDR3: CATSDSQGSGNYEQYF
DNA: TGTGCCACCAGTGATTCACAGGGTTCGGGAAACTACGAGCAGTACTTC

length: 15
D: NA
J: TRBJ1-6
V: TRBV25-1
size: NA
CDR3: CASSRIRGEYSPLHF
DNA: TGTGCCAGCAGTAGAATCCGAGGGGAATACTCACCCCTCCACTTT

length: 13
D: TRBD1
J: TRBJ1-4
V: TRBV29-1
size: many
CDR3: CSVTGVIGEKLFF
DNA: TGCAGCGTTACAGGGGTCATCGGTGAAAAACTGTTTTTT

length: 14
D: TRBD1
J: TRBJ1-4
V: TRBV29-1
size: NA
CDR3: CSVGTGGVNEKLFF
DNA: TGCAGCGTTGGAACAGGGGGCGTTAATGAAAAACTGTTTTTT

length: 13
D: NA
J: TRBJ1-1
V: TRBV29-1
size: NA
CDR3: CSFVGGGNTEAFF
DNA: TGCAGCTTTGTGGGCGGGGGGAACACTGAAGCTTTCTTT

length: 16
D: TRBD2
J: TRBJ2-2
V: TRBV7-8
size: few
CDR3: CASSLLESSGAGELFF
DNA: TGTGCCAGCAGCTTGCTCGAGTCTAGCGGGGCCGGGGAGCTGTTTTTT

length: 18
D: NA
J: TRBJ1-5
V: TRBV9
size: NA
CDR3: CASSLFSPPADSSQPQHF
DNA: TGTGCCAGCAGCTTATTTTCCCCCCCGGCGGATAGCAGTCAGCCCCAGCATTTT

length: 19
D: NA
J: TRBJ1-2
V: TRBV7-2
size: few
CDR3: CASSLLGGPTGGGLGGYTF
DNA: TGTGCCAGCAGCTTACTCGGAGGGCCAACGGGGGGTGGTCTAGGTGGCTACACCTTC

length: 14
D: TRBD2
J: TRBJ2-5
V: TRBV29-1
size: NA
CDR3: CSAAGTSGMETQYF
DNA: TGCAGCGCTGCTGGGACTAGCGGGATGGAGACCCAGTACTTC

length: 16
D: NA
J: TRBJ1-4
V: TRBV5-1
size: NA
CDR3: CASSSKGTVGSEKLFF
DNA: TGCGCCAGCAGCTCAAAAGGAACAGTAGGAAGCGAAAAACTGTTTTTT

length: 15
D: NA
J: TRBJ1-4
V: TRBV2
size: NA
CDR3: CASSQDTGKVEKLFF
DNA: TGCGCCAGCAGCCAAGATACAGGGAAGGTGGAAAAACTGTTTTTT

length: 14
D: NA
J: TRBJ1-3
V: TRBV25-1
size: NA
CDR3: CASSMGRTGNTIYF
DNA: TGTGCCAGCAGCATGGGACGGACAGGAAACACCATATATTTT

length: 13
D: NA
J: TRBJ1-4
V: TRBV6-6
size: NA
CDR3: CASSKQENEKLFF
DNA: TGTGCCAGCAGTAAACAGGAAAATGAAAAACTGTTTTTT

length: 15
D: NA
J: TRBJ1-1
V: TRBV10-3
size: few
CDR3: CAALSQNIRDTEAFF
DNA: TGTGCCGCCCTCAGCCAGAATATTAGGGACACTGAAGCTTTCTTT

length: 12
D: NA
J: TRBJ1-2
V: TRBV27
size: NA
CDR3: CASSVLNYGYTF
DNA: TGTGCCAGCAGTGTCCTTAACTATGGCTACACCTTC

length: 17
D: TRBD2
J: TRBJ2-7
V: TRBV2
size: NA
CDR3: CASSEAWGVAGRDEQYF
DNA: TGTGCCAGCAGTGAAGCTTGGGGCGTAGCGGGAAGAGACGAGCAGTACTTC

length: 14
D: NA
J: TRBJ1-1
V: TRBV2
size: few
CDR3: CASSATAVNTEAFF
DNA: TGTGCCAGCAGTGCGACAGCCGTTAACACTGAAGCTTTCTTT

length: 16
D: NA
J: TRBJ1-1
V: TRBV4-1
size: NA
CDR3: CASSQDGTGSREKAFF
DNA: TGCGCCAGCAGCCAAGATGGGACCGGGTCCCGGGAGAAAGCTTTCTTT

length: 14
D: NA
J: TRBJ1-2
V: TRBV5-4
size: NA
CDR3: CASSFAGVLYGYTF
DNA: TGTGCCAGCAGCTTTGCGGGAGTTCTCTATGGCTACACCTTC

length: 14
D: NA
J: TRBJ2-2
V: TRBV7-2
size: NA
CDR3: CASSPLAHTGELFF
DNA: TGTGCCAGCAGCCCTCTAGCGCACACCGGGGAGCTGTTTTTT

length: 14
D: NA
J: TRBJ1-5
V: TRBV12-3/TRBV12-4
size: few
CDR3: CASRPAVGNQPQHF
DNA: TGTGCCAGCAGGCCAGCTGTGGGCAATCAGCCCCAGCATTTT

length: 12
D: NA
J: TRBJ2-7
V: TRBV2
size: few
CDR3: CASRRHAYEQYF
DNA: TGTGCCAGCAGGAGACATGCCTACGAGCAGTACTTC

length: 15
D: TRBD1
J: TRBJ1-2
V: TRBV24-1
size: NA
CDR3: CAINRHGQGTYGYTF
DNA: TGTGCCATCAATCGACACGGACAGGGTACTTATGGCTACACCTTC